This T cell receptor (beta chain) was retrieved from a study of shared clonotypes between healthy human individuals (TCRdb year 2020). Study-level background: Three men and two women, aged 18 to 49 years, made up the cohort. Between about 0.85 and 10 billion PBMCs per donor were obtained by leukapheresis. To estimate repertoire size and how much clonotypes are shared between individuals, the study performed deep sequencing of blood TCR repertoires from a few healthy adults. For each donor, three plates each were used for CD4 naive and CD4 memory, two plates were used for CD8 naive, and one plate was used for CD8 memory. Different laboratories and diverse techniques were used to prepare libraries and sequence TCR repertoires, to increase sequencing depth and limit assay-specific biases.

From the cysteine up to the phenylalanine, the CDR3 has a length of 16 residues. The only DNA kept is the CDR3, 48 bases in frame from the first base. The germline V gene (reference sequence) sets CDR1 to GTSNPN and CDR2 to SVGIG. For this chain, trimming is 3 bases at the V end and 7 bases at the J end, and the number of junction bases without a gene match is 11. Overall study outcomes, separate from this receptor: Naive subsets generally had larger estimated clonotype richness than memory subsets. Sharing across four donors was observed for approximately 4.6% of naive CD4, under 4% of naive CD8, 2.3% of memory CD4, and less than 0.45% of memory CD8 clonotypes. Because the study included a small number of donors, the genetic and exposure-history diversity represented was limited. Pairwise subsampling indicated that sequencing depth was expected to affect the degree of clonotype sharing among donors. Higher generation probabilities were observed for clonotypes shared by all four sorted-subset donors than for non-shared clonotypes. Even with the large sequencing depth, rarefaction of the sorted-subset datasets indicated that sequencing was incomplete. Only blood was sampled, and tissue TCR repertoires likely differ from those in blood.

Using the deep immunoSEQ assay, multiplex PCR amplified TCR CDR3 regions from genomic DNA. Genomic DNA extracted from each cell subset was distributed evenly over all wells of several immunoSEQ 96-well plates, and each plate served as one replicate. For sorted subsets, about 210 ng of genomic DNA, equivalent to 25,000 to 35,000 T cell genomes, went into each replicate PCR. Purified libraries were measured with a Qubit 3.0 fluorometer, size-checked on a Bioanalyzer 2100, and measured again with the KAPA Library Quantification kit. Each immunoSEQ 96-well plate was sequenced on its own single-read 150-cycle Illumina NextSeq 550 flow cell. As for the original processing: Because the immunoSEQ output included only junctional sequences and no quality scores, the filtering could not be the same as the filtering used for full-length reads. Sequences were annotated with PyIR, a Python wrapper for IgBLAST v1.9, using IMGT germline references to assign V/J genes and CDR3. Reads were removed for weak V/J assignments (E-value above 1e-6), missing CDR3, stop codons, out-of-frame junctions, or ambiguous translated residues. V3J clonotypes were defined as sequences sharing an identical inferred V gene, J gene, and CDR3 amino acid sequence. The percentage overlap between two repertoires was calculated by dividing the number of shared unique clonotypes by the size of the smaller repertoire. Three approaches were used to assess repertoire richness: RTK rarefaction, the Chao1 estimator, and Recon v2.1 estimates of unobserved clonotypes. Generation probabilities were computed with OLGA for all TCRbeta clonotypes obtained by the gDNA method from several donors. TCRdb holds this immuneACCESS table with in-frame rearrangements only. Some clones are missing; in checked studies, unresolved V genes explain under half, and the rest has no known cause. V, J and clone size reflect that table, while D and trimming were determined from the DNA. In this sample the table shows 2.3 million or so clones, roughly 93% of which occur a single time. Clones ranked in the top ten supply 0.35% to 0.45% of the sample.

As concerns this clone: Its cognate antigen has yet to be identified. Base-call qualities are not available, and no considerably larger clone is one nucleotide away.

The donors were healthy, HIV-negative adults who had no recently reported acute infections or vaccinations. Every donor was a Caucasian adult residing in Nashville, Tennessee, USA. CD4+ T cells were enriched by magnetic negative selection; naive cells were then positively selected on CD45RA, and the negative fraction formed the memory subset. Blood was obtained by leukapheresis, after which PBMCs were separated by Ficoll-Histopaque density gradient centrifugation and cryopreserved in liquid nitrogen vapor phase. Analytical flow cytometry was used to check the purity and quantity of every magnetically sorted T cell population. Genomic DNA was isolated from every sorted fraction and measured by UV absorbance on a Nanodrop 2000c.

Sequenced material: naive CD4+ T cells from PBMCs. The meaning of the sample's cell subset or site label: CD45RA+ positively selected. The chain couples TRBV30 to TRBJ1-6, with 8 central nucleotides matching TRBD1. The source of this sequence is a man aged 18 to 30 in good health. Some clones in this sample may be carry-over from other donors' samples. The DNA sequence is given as TGTGCCTGGAGGATACTTGGACAGGGTAGGAATTCACCCCTCCACTTT. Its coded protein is CAWRILGQGRNSPLHF. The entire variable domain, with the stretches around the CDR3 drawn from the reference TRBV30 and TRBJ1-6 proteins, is SQTIHQWPATLVQPVGSPLSLECTVEGTSNPNLYWYRQAAGRGLQLLFYSVGIGQISSEVPQNLSASRPQDRQFILSSKKLLLSDSGFYLCAWRILGQGRNSPLHFGNGTRLTVT.